This T cell receptor beta chain appears in the sequencing data of a study of CD8 T cells in ankylosing spondylitis. Findings of the study overall: Some of the motif variants had earlier been found in reactive arthritis patients' fluid and blood.

Germline CDR1 and CDR2: LGHDT and YNNKEL (reference sequence). After removal of 3 bases from V and 1 base from J, the junction contained 7 bases not matched to a gene. The CDR3 contains 17 residues. Notes on this clonotype: The antigen remains undetermined.

TCRdb re-analysed the 5' RACE reads in MiXCR, keeping a single row per CDR3 protein. The table has some 270,000 distinct CDR3 sequences, over 15% seen once. The V call is TRBV3-1, the J call TRBJ2-5, with 11 positions matching TRBD2. The sequenced sample consisted of blood, either unsorted or a sorted T cell fraction (not recorded which). The TCR was taken from a male donor with ankylosing spondylitis or in good health (not recorded which). The CDR3 protein is CASSQRASGRFQETQYF. The CDR3 coding sequence is TGTGCCAGCAGCCAGAGGGCTAGCGGGAGGTTCCAAGAGACCCAGTACTTC.